This T cell receptor (beta chain) was identified during a study of blood T cells in healthy people across ages. Study as a whole: In model experiments, template switching was able to capture about one barcoded beta molecule for every two T cells that were present.

A second PCR, run for roughly 7 to 11 cycles, used a sample-barcoded 5' primer plus a J-beta primer mix. TCRdb used MiXCR to reprocess the 5' RACE reads, holding one entry per CDR3 protein. Of hundreds of thousands of distinct CDR3 sequences listed, around 42% are singletons. This clonotype was detected a few times. Its antigen remains unidentified. V was trimmed by 4 bases and J by 3 bases, leaving 10 bases between them. The CDR3 covers 13 residues. Whole-study results and caveats: A roughly linear age-dependent decrease characterized TCR beta diversity per million T cells. The CMV status of each donor remained undetermined, and this could have confounded shifts in expanded clonotypes.

This chain links TRBV12-3 or TRBV12-4 with TRBJ2-7; D is unresolved. The clonotype comes from a man aged 60 to 75 in good health. Material: blood. The DNA for the CDR3 is TGTGCCAGCAGTTCCCCGGAGAACTACGAGCAGTACTTC. Protein sequence: CASSSPENYEQYF.